Listed here are 6 T cell receptor beta chains from one sample, sequenced in a study of CD8 T cells in ankylosing spondylitis. General study results and limits: Within ankylosing spondylitis blood, a TCR beta motif made up of several highly homologous variants appeared to be characteristic.

No antigen has been identified for these receptors. TCRdb re-derived calls from the 5' RACE reads in MiXCR, one entry per CDR3 protein. This table holds 750,000 to 850,000 distinct CDR3 sequences, about 11% found once. Sequences were obtained from blood, either unsorted or a sorted T cell fraction (not recorded which). These receptor sequences come from a male donor with ankylosing spondylitis.

This clonotype showed up just a few times. This chain connects TRBV6-2 or TRBV6-3 to TRBJ2-3; unclear D gene. CDR3 length: 14 residues. Germline loops: CDR1 MNHEY, CDR2 SVGEGT. The V end was cut by 7 bases, the J end by 1 base, with 12 bases between. DNA of the CDR3: TGTGCCAGCAAGGCCCTCCGGCGCACAGATACGCAGTATTTT. Protein product: CASKALRRTDTQYF.

This clonotype has a count of ten or more. CDR3 amino acids: CASSLGIYNEQFF. CDR3 in DNA: TGTGCCAGCAGCTTGGGTATCTACAATGAGCAGTTCTTC. This chain connects TRBV11-1 to TRBJ2-1; D unclear. CDR1 is SGHAT and CDR2 is FQDESV in the germline V gene (reference sequence). V lost 3 bases to trimming and J lost 3 bases, with 6 bases between them. The CDR3 runs to 13 residues.

The chain employs TRBV6-2 or TRBV6-3 and TRBJ1-3, with unresolved D. The CDR3 extends over 16 amino acids. Germline CDR1 MNHEY, CDR2 SVGEGT. Trimming left V 2 bases short and J 0 bases short, with 11 bases between. CDR3: CASSYRRRLSGNTIYF. The CDR3 DNA reads TGTGCCAGCAGTTACCGACGGCGGCTCTCTGGAAACACCATATATTTT.

The CDR3: CASSSWGQANSPLHF. The CDR3 DNA reads TGTGCCAGCAGCTCATGGGGTCAGGCGAATTCACCCCTCCACTTT. This chain links TRBV7-8 with TRBJ1-6; D remains unclear. CDR1 is SGHVS and CDR2 is FQNEAQ in the germline V gene. The germline V and J ends were trimmed by 4 bases and 7 bases, with 14 bases remaining between them. The CDR3 loop spans 15 amino acids.

The chain uses TRBV12-3 or TRBV12-4 and TRBJ2-1; D may be TRBD1 (6 bases). CDR3 size: 16 residues. V was shortened by 6 bases and J by 0 bases, with 15 bases between the two germline ends. The CDR3 nucleotides read TGTGCCAGCAGGGGGACAAGGTTCTCCTCCTACAATGAGCAGTTCTTC. Protein sequence: CASRGTRFSSYNEQFF.

This clonotype has a count of ten or more. The CDR3 here is CSALHRVGETQYF. As DNA, the CDR3 is TGCAGTGCTCTTCACAGGGTCGGAGAGACCCAGTACTTC. This chain joins TRBV20-1 and TRBJ2-5; possible D gene TRBD1, 6 bases. Germline CDR1 DFQATT, CDR2 SNEGSKA (reference sequence). The CDR3 runs to 13 residues. Trimming removed 5 bases from V and 4 bases from J, with 14 bases in between.